The sequence of this TCR beta chain was determined in a study of T cell changes during pregnancy in multiple sclerosis. Only in-frame clones appear in the TCRdb table, and some are missing; sequencing was by immunoSEQ multiplex PCR. The sample lists about 93,000 clones, 91% occurring once. This CDR3 is 16 amino acids long. Germline assignment: CDR1 MNHEY and CDR2 SMNVEV (reference sequence). Turning to this clone: The junction shows a germline mismatch at one end, possibly a read error.

This clonotype was sampled from a female donor with multiple sclerosis, enrolled in a pregnancy study. Sequences were derived from peripheral blood, sampled before pregnancy. This rearrangement joins TRBV27 to TRBJ2-1; 9 bases agree with TRBD2. CDR3 residues: CASSLGRTSVYSEQFF. CDR3 in DNA: TGTGCCAGCAGTTTAGGCCGGACTAGCGTTTACAGTGAGCAGTTCTTC.